A single sample is the source of the 25 T cell receptor beta chains below, sequenced in a study of beta chain features in type 1 diabetes. Since all of the isolated RNA was reverse transcribed, expressed TCRB transcripts were what got sequenced. Method: immunoSEQ multiplex PCR; TCRdb's copy keeps in-frame clones and lacks some. Of hundreds of thousands of clones listed, 55% to 70% were seen once; the top ten hold 0.053%. Source material: naive CD4+ T cells from blood. The receptors derive from a man in his thirties or forties in good health.

The V and J genes are TRBV9 and TRBJ1-1; tentatively, D is TRBD1 (6 bases). With 3 bases removed from V and 0 bases from J, the gap between germline ends came to 12 bases. Germline V lookup: CDR1 SGDLS, CDR2 YYNGEE. This CDR3 contains 15 residues. CDR3 in DNA: TGTGCCAGCAGCGAGGGGGGACTCCTGAACACTGAAGCTTTCTTT. Translation gives CASSEGGLLNTEAFF.

The chain employs TRBV15 and TRBJ2-1; D uncertain. The CDR3 has 14 amino acids. The V gene lost 3 bases and the J gene lost 0 bases, with 6 bases spanning the gap. Germline-derived CDR1 and CDR2 are LNHNV and YYDKDF (reference sequence). CDR3 protein: CATSSQNSYNEQFF. Written as DNA, the CDR3 is TGTGCCACCAGCAGCCAAAACTCCTACAATGAGCAGTTCTTC.

The CDR3: CASSPRAGDSYNEQFF. In nucleotides, the CDR3 is TGTGCCAGCTCACCAAGAGCGGGGGATTCCTACAATGAGCAGTTCTTC. This chain connects TRBV18 to TRBJ2-1; 8 bases are shared with TRBD2. The CDR3 runs to 16 residues. Unmatched junction bases numbered 4, after V lost 2 bases and J lost 1 base. CDR1 and CDR2 (germline): KGHSH, LQKENI.

The gene calls are TRBV7-2 and TRBJ1-2, with 10 nucleotides matching TRBD1. Trimming took 5 bases from V and 4 from J; bases not matched to a gene: 4. Germline loops: CDR1 SGHTA, CDR2 FQGNSA. The CDR3 has 14 amino acids. CDR3 residues: CASSGDRGLYGYTF. The CDR3 bases are TGTGCCAGCAGCGGTGACAGGGGGCTCTATGGCTACACCTTC.

This clone is a singleton in its sample. J is TRBJ1-2 and V is TRBV30, with D possibly being TRBD1 (5 bases). The CDR3 runs 16 residues. Trimming stripped 2 bases from V and 4 bases from J, with 20 bases between. Germline V gene data show CDR1 as GTSNPN and CDR2 as SVGIG (reference sequence). The CDR3 sequence is CAWSPGPNRGSYGYTF. The CDR3 coding sequence is TGTGCCTGGAGTCCCGGACCGAACCGGGGCAGCTATGGCTACACCTTC. Full variable domain (missing parts from reference TRBV30 and TRBJ1-2): SQTIHQWPATLVQPVGSPLSLECTVEGTSNPNLYWYRQAAGRGLQLLFYSVGIGQISSEVPQNLSASRPQDRQFILSSKKLLLSDSGFYLCAWSPGPNRGSYGYTFGSGTRLTVV.

This clone showed up just a few times. A read error may account for a junction end that differs from germline. The chain recombines TRBV29-1 with TRBJ2-1, with D maybe TRBD2 (6 bases). This CDR3 has 10 residues. Germline CDR1 is SQVTM and CDR2 is ANQGSEA. As DNA, the CDR3 is TGCAGCGCTGGGGCGCCGGGAGAGGTCTTC. Residues: CSAGAPGEVF.

CDR3 sequence (DNA): TGCGCCAGCAGCCAGCCGGGACAGGGGACAGGCGAGCAGTACTTC. Protein product: CASSQPGQGTGEQYF. The V and J genes are TRBV4-3 and TRBJ2-7; 10 bases are shared with TRBD1. V shed 3 bases, J shed 6 bases, and the junction held 8 bases outside the gene matches. CDR1 and CDR2 from the germline V gene are LGHNA and YSLEER. The CDR3 has 15 residues.

V and J are TRBV28 and TRBJ2-7; D unresolved. This CDR3 contains 13 residues. The V gene's germline CDR1 is MDHEN and CDR2 SYDVKM. The V gene lost 2 bases and the J gene lost 0 bases, with 5 bases spanning the gap. CDR3 region: CASSLRPSYEQYF. The CDR3 DNA reads TGTGCCAGCAGTTTAAGGCCCTCCTACGAGCAGTACTTC.

In this sample, this clone turned up a few times. Distinct nucleotide sequences in the sample also encode this CDR3. CDR3 loop: CAWSGDSNQPQHF. The DNA for the CDR3 is TGTGCCTGGAGTGGGGATAGCAATCAGCCCCAGCATTTT. The chain recombines TRBV30 with TRBJ1-5; D not certain. There are 13 residues in the CDR3. CDR1 and CDR2 from the germline V gene are GTSNPN and SVGIG (reference sequence). Trimming shortened V by 1 base and J by 0 bases, and 4 bases separated the two germline ends.

The chain is built from TRBV2 and TRBJ2-5; D not certain. V was trimmed by 5 bases and J by 0 bases, leaving 13 bases between them. From germline, CDR1 is SNHLY and CDR2 FYNNEI. The CDR3 totals 15 residues. The CDR3 DNA follows: TGTGCCAGCAGTACACCTACATGGTACCAAGAGACCCAGTACTTC. It is translated as CASSTPTWYQETQYF.

This sequence joins TRBV27 and TRBJ2-5; D is perhaps TRBD1 or TRBD2 (5 bases each). The CDR3 covers 15 residues. Germline V gene lookup returns CDR1 MNHEY and CDR2 SMNVEV (reference sequence). The germline V and J ends were trimmed by 5 bases and 5 bases, with 18 bases remaining between them. In DNA form, the CDR3 reads TGTGCCAGCAGTCTTGGAGAGGGGATGTCGGAGACCCAGTACTTC. This encodes CASSLGEGMSETQYF.

This clone has a handful of counts. The CDR3 sequence is CASSLWRLAGYSPDTQYF. The CDR3 nucleotides are TGTGCCAGCAGCTTATGGAGACTAGCGGGGTATAGCCCAGATACGCAGTATTTT. The J gene is TRBJ2-3, the V gene TRBV7-8, with 11 bases identical to TRBD2. Trimming at V came to 2 bases and at J to 4 bases, leaving 11 bases not matched to a gene. This CDR3 has 18 residues. Germline V gives CDR1 SGHVS, CDR2 FQNEAQ.

The gene calls are TRBV14 and TRBJ2-6; D not certain. The CDR3 contains 13 residues. CDR1 and CDR2 (germline): SGHDN, FVKESK. The CDR3 coding sequence is TGTGCTTCCTCTCTATCTGGGGCCAACGTCCTGACTTTC. Its protein product is CASSLSGANVLTF.

This chain joins TRBV10-3 and TRBJ2-7; D perhaps matches TRBD2 (5 bases). The CDR3 runs 15 residues. Trimming left V 0 bases short and J 2 bases short, with 11 bases between. The germline V gene encodes CDR1 ENHRY and CDR2 SYGVKD. CDR3 coding DNA: TGTGCCATCAGTGAGTCCGGGGTATTGGCCTACGAGCAGTACTTC. Translating gives CAISESGVLAYEQYF.

This clone was detected a few times. This sequence joins TRBV4-3 and TRBJ2-1, with unresolved D. Trimming removed 0 bases at V and 2 bases at J, with 11 bases between. This CDR3 is 16 amino acids long. Germline-derived CDR1 and CDR2 are LGHNA and YSLEER. The CDR3 sequence is CASSQDAGSAYNEQFF. CDR3 coding DNA: TGCGCCAGCAGCCAAGATGCAGGAAGTGCCTACAATGAGCAGTTCTTC.

The V gene is TRBV28, the J gene TRBJ2-7; D gene ambiguous. Per the germline V gene, CDR1 is MDHEN and CDR2 is SYDVKM. The CDR3 is 15 residues long. The V and J ends lost 6 bases and 0 bases respectively, with 15 bases between them. This CDR3 is CASSLSDRRSYEQYF. The CDR3 nucleotides are TGTGCCAGCAGCCTATCGGACCGACGCTCCTACGAGCAGTACTTC.

V gene TRBV29-1 combines with J gene TRBJ2-7; 9 nucleotides line up with TRBD2. In germline, CDR1 is SQVTM, CDR2 ANQGSEA. CDR3 length equals 14 residues. With 7 bases clipped from V and 0 bases from J, the junction kept 7 bases outside the gene matches. The CDR3 loop reads CSARAGGGSYEQYF. CDR3 sequence (DNA): TGCAGCGCCAGAGCGGGAGGCGGCTCCTACGAGCAGTACTTC.

The gene calls are TRBV30 and TRBJ1-5; D remains unclear. Deletions cut 0 bases from V and 1 base from J, with 10 bases between. CDR3 size: 15 residues. CDR1 GTSNPN and CDR2 SVGIG come from the germline V gene (reference sequence). The CDR3 here is CAWSVRAGSNQPQHF. DNA of the CDR3: TGTGCCTGGAGTGTAAGGGCGGGGAGCAATCAGCCCCAGCATTTT.

The chain joins TRBV29-1 to TRBJ1-1, with 7 bases that match TRBD1. CDR1 is SQVTM and CDR2 is ANQGSEA in the germline V gene. The CDR3 spans 16 residues. J gave up 3 bases and V 4 bases, and 14 bases lay outside the gene matches. The CDR3 DNA reads as TGCAGCGTTGGAGGTTTGAGGGGGCGTCCAGACACTGAAGCTTTCTTT. Protein product: CSVGGLRGRPDTEAFF.

The CDR3 spells CASSLDRGHEQYF. The CDR3 DNA is TGTGCCAGCAGTTTAGACAGGGGCCACGAGCAGTACTTC. This chain joins TRBV28 and TRBJ2-7, with 8 bases fitting TRBD1. The V and J ends lost 2 bases and 5 bases, in that order; junction bases with no gene match: 2. CDR1 and CDR2 from the germline V gene are MDHEN and SYDVKM. The CDR3 has 13 residues.

This chain connects TRBV10-3 to TRBJ2-6; 9 bases align to TRBD1. The CDR3 spans 18 residues. From germline, CDR1 is ENHRY and CDR2 SYGVKD. Trimming took 3 bases from V and 0 from J; bases not matched to a gene: 6. This chain's CDR3 is CAISDEGTGSSGANVLTF. The CDR3 DNA follows: TGTGCCATCAGTGATGAAGGGACAGGGTCCTCTGGGGCCAACGTCCTGACTTTC.

J is TRBJ2-1 and V is TRBV29-1; 13 nucleotides agree with TRBD2. The CDR3 consists of 18 residues. Trimming at V came to 1 base and at J to 4 bases, leaving 10 bases not matched to a gene. Germline assignment: CDR1 SQVTM and CDR2 ANQGSEA. Here the CDR3 DNA reads TGCAGCGTTGAAGCGCCGGGACTAGCGGGATCTTTTTACAATGAGCAGTTCTTC. Translating gives CSVEAPGLAGSFYNEQFF.

V gene TRBV10-3 combines with J gene TRBJ1-5; D unresolved. Trimming took off 2 bases at V and 4 bases at J, with 3 bases between the two ends. The CDR3 covers 12 residues. The germline gives CDR1 ENHRY, CDR2 SYGVKD. CDR3 sequence: CAISEPNQPQHF. In DNA form, the CDR3 reads TGTGCCATCAGTGAGCCAAATCAGCCCCAGCATTTT.

This chain joins TRBV5-1 and TRBJ2-7; D tentatively fits TRBD1 or TRBD2 (5 bases each). The CDR3 consists of 14 residues. The V gene lost 2 bases and the J gene lost 3 bases, with 12 bases spanning the gap. The germline V gene has CDR1 SGHRS and CDR2 YFSETQ. The CDR3 is CASSLRDGLYEQYF. CDR3 DNA sequence: TGCGCCAGCAGCTTAAGGGACGGGCTCTACGAGCAGTACTTC. Looking up the rest from reference TRBV5-1 and TRBJ2-7 gives the full variable domain: KAGVTQTPRYLIKTRGQQVTLSCSPISGHRSVSWYQQTPGQGLQFLFEYFSETQRNKGNFPGRFSGRQFSNSRSEMNVSTLELGDSALYLCASSLRDGLYEQYFGPGTRLTVT.

J is TRBJ2-1 and V is TRBV2; possibly TRBD1 for D (6 bases). The V end was cut by 4 bases, the J end by 0 bases, with 7 bases between. Looked up from germline, CDR1 is SNHLY and CDR2 is FYNNEI. There are 14 residues in the CDR3. The chain's CDR3 is CASSARGSYNEQFF. For the CDR3, the DNA is TGTGCCAGCAGTGCCAGGGGCTCCTACAATGAGCAGTTCTTC.